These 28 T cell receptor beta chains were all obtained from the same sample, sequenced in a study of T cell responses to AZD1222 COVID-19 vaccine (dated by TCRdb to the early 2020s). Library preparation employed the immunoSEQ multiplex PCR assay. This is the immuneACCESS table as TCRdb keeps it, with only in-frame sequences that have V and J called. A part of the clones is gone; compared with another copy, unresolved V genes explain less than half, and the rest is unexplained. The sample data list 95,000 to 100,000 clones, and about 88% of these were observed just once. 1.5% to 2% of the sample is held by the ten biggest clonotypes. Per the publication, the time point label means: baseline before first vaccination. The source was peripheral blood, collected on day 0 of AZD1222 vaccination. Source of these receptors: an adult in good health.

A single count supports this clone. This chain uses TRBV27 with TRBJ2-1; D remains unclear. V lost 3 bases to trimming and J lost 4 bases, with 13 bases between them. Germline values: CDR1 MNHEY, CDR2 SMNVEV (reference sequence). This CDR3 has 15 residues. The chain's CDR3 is CASSFSSQEYNEQFF. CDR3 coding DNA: TGTGCCAGCAGTTTTAGTTCGCAGGAGTACAATGAGCAGTTCTTC.

The CDR3 sequence: CASSRRTGAYEQYF. The CDR3 DNA reads TGTGCCAGTAGCCGCCGGACAGGGGCCTACGAGCAGTACTTC. The chain uses TRBV19 and TRBJ2-7, with TRBD1 matching over 9 bases. The CDR3 consists of 14 residues. The germline V gene has CDR1 LNHDA and CDR2 SQIVND (reference sequence). The J segment lost 2 bases and the V segment lost 6 bases, leaving 5 bases of the junction unmatched. Looking up the rest from reference TRBV19 and TRBJ2-7 gives the full variable domain: DGGITQSPKYLFRKEGQNVTLSCEQNLNHDAMYWYRQDPGQGLRLIYYSQIVNDFQKGDIAEGYSVSREKKESFPLTVTSAQKNPTAFYLCASSRRTGAYEQYFGPGTRLTVT.

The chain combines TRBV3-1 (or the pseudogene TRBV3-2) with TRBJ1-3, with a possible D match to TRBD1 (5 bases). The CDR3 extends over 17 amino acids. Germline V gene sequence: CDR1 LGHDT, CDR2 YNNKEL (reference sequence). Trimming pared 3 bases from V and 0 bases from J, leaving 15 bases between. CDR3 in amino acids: CASSHASGDDSGNTIYF. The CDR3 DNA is TGTGCCAGCAGCCACGCGAGTGGGGACGACTCTGGAAACACCATATATTTT.

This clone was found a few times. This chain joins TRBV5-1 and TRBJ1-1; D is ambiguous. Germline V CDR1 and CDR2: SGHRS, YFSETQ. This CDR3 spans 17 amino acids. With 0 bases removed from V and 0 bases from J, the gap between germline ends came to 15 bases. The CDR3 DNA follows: TGCGCCAGCAGCTTGGCCCCAAGGTCGATGTTGAACACTGAAGCTTTCTTT. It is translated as CASSLAPRSMLNTEAFF.

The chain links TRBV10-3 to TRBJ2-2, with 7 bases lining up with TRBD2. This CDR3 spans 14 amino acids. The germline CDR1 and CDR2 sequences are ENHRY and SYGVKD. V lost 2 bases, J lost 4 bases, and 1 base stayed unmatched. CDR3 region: CAISEREGTGELFF. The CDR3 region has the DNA TGTGCCATCAGTGAGAGGGAGGGCACCGGGGAGCTGTTTTTT.

The CDR3 spells CASSLDGRYQETQYF. The CDR3 DNA reads as TGCGCCAGCAGCTTGGACGGCAGATACCAAGAGACCCAGTACTTC. The chain links TRBV5-1 to TRBJ2-5; no firm D call. Germline CDR1 is SGHRS and CDR2 is YFSETQ. The CDR3 spans 15 residues. Trimming removed 0 bases from V and 0 bases from J, with 9 bases in between.

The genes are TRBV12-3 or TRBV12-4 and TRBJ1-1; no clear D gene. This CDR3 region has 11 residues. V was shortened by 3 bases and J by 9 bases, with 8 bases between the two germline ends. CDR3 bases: TGTGCCAGCAGTTTCAGGACCCAAGCTTTCTTT. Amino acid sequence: CASSFRTQAFF.

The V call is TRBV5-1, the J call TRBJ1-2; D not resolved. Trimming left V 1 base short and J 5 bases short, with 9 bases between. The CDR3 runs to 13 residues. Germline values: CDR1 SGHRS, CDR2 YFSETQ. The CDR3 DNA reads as TGCGCCAGCAGCTTGAGTAGGGAATATGGCTACACCTTC. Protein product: CASSLSREYGYTF.

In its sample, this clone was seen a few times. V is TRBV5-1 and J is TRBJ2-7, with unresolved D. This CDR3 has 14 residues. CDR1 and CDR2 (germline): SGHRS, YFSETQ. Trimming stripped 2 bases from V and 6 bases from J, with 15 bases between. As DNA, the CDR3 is TGCGCCAGCAGCTTAAGTCCTCCTGCCATCGAGCAGTACTTC. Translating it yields CASSLSPPAIEQYF.

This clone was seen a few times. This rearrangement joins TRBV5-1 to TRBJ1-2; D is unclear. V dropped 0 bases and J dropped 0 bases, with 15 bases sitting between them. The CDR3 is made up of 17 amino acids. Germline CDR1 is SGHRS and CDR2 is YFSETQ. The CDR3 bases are TGCGCCAGCAGCTTGGGTCGGAACCCGGCGTCTAACTATGGCTACACCTTC. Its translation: CASSLGRNPASNYGYTF.

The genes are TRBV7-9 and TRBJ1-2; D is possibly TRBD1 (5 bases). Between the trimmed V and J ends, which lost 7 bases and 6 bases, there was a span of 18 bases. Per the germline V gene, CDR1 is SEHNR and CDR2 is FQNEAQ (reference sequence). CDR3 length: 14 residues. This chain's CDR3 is CASNLRGTNDGYTF. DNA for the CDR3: TGTGCCAGCAACCTGCGGGGGACCAACGATGGCTACACCTTC.

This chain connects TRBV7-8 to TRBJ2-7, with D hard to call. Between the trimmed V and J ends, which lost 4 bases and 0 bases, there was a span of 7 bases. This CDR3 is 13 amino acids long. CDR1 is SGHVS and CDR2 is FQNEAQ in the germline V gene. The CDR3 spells CASSSRSSYEQYF. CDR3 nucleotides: TGTGCCAGCAGCTCCCGCAGCTCCTACGAGCAGTACTTC.

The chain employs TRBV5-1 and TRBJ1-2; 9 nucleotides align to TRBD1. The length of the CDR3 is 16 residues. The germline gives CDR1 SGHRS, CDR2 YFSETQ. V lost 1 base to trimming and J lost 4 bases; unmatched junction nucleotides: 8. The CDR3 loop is CASSLIAGTGLYGYTF. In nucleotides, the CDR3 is TGCGCCAGCAGCTTGATTGCCGGGACAGGGCTCTATGGCTACACCTTC.

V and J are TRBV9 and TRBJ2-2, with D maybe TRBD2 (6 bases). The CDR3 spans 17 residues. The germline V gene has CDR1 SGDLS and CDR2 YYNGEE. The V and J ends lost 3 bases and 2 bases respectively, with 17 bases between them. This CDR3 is CASSASGTLRNTGELFF. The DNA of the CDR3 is TGTGCCAGCAGCGCATCCGGGACTTTACGAAACACCGGGGAGCTGTTTTTT.

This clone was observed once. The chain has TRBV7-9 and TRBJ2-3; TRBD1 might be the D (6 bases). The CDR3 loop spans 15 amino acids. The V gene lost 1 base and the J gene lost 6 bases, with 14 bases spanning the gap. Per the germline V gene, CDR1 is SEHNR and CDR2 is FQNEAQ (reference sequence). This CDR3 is CASSLDRDISDTQYF. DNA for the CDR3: TGTGCCAGCAGCTTAGATAGGGACATCAGCGATACGCAGTATTTT.

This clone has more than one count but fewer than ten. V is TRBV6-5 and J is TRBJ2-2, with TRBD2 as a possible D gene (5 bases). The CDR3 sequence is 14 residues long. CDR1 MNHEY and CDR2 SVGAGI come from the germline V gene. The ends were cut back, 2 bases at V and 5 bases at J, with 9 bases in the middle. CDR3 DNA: TGTGCCAGCAGTTACGACTCGGGGACCGGGGAGCTGTTTTTT. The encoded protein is CASSYDSGTGELFF.

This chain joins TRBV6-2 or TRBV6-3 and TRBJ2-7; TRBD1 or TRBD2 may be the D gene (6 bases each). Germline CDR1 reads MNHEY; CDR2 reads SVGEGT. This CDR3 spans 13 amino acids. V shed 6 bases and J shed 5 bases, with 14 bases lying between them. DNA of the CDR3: TGTGCCAGCAGGCCTCCGGGGGCGCACGAGCAGTACTTC. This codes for CASRPPGAHEQYF.

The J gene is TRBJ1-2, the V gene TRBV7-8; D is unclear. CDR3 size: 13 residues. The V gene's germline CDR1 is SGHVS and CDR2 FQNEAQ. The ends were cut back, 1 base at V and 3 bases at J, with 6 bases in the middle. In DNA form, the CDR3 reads TGTGCCAGCAGCTTAGGCCCAGACTATGGCTACACCTTC. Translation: CASSLGPDYGYTF. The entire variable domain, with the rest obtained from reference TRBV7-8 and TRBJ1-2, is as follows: GAGVSQSPRYKVAKRGQDVALRCDPISGHVSLFWYQQALGQGPEFLTYFQNEAQLDKSGLPSDRFFAERPEGSVSTLKIQRTQQEDSAVYLCASSLGPDYGYTFGSGTRLTVV.

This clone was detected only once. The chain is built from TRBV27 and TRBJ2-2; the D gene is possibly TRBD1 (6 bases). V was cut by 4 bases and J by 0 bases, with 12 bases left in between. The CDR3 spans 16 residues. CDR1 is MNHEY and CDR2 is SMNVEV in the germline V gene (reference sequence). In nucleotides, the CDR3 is TGTGCCAGCAGTTCTTGGACAGAATCGAACACCGGGGAGCTGTTTTTT. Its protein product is CASSSWTESNTGELFF.

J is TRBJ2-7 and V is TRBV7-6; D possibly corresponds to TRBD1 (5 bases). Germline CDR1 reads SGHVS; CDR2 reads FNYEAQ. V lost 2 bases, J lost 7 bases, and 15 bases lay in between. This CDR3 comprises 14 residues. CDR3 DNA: TGTGCCAGCAGCTTATCGGGCAGGGTGGAAGAGCAGTACTTC. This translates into CASSLSGRVEEQYF.

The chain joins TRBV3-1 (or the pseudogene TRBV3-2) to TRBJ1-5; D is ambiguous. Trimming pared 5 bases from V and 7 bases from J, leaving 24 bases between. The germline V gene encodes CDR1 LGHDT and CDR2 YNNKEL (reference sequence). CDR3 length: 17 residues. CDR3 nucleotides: TGTGCCAGCAGCGATTCGAAGTCCGGAGGAGGGAACCAGCCCCAGCATTTT. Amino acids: CASSDSKSGGGNQPQHF.

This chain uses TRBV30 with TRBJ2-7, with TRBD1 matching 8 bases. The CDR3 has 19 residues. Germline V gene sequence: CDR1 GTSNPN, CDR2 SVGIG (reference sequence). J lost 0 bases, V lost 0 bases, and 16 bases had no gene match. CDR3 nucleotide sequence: TGTGCCTGGAGTGTACTAAAGGACAGGGACCGAACCTACTCCTACGAGCAGTACTTC. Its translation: CAWSVLKDRDRTYSYEQYF.

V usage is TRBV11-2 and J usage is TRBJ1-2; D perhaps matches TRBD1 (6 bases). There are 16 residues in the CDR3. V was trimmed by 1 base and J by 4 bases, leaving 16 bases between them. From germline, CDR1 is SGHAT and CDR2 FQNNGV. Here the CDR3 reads CASSLGSRGRVYGYTF. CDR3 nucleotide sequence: TGTGCCAGCAGCTTAGGATCCAGGGGAAGGGTCTATGGCTACACCTTC. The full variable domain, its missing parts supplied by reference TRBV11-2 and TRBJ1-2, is EAGVAQSPRYKIIEKRQSVAFWCNPISGHATLYWYQQILGQGPKLLIQFQNNGVVDDSQLPKDRFSAERLKGVDSTLKIQPAKLEDSAVYLCASSLGSRGRVYGYTFGSGTRLTVV.

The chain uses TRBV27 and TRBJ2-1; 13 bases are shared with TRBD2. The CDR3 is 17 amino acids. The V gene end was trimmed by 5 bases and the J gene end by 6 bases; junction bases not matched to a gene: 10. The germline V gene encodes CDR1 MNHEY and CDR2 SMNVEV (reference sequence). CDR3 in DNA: TGTGCCAGCAGTCCCTTCCCACTAGCGGGGGGGACCAATGAGCAGTTCTTC. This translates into CASSPFPLAGGTNEQFF.

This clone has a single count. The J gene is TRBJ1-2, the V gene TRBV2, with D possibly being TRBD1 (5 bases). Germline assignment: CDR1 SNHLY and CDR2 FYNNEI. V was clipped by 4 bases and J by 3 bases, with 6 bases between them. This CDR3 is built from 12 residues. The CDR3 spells CASSGDDYGYTF. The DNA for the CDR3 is TGTGCCAGCAGTGGGGACGACTATGGCTACACCTTC.

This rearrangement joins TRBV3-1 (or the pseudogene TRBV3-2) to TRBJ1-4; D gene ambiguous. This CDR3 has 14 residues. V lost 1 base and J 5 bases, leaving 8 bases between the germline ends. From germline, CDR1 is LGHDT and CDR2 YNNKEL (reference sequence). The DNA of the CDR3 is TGTGCCAGCAGCCAAGCCAGTGGGAATGAAAAACTGTTTTTT. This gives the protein CASSQASGNEKLFF.

As DNA, the CDR3 is TGTGCCAGCAGCGACTCCATTAAGGACAATGAGCAGTTCTTC. It translates to CASSDSIKDNEQFF. This chain joins TRBV6-5 and TRBJ2-1, with D unclear. Trimming pared 6 bases from V and 5 bases from J, leaving 14 bases between. CDR1 and CDR2 (germline): MNHEY, SVGAGI. The CDR3 loop spans 14 amino acids.

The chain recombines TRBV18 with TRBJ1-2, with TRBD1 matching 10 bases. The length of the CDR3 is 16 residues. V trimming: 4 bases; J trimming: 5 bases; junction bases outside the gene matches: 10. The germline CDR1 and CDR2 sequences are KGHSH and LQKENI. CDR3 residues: CASSQGIPGQGYGYTF. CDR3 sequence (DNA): TGTGCCAGCTCACAAGGGATACCGGGACAGGGGTATGGCTACACCTTC.